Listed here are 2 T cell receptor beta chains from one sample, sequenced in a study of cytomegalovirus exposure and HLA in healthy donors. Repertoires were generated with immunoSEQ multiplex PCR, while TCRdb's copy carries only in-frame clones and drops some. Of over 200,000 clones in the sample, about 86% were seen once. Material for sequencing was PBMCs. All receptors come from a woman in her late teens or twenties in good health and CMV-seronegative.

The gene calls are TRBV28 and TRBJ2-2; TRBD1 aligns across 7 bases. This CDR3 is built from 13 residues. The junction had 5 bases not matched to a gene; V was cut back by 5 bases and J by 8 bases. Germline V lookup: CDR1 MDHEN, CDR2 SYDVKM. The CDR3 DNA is TGTGCCAGCAGTATAGGGGGCACGGGGGAGCTGTTTTTT. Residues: CASSIGGTGELFF.

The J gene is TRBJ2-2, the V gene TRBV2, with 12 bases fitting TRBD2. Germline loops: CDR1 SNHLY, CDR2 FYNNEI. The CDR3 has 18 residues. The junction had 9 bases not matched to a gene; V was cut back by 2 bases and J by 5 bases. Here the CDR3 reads CASSERSSGRAATGELFF. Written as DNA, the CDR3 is TGTGCCAGCAGTGAAAGGTCTAGCGGGAGGGCCGCAACCGGGGAGCTGTTTTTT.